One and the same sample provided the 16 T cell receptor beta chains below, sequenced in a study of radiation and T cells in renal cell carcinoma. The time point is: blood 4 weeks post-SBRT, at nephrectomy. Stated treatment: 15 Gy SBRT to primary tumor, nephrectomy 4 weeks later. Only in-frame clones appear in the TCRdb table, and some are missing; sequencing was by immunoSEQ multiplex PCR. The data contain fewer than 200,000 clones, about 88% of them singletons. The sample consisted of blood, taken from a patient whose treatment included radiotherapy and nephrectomy. These TCRs come from a woman aged 45-65 years with renal cell carcinoma.

The V gene is TRBV11-3, the J gene TRBJ2-1; tentatively, D is TRBD2 (5 bases). CDR3 length: 13 residues. The germline V and J ends were trimmed by 5 bases and 6 bases, with 11 bases remaining between them. The germline V gene encodes CDR1 SGHNT and CDR2 YENEEA. CDR3 sequence: CASSLGSVNEQFF. The CDR3 bases are TGTGCCAGCAGCCTAGGTAGCGTCAATGAGCAGTTCTTC.

The V call is TRBV6-5, the J call TRBJ1-5; tentative D call: TRBD1 (6 bases). Trimming pared 7 bases from V and 2 bases from J, leaving 12 bases between. Germline CDR1 reads MNHEY; CDR2 reads SVGAGI. This CDR3 is built from 14 residues. The CDR3 spells CASTAGEGNQPQHF. CDR3 nucleotide sequence: TGTGCCAGCACCGCAGGGGAGGGCAATCAGCCCCAGCATTTT.

V gene TRBV5-4 combines with J gene TRBJ2-3; weak D call: TRBD1 (5 bases). This CDR3 contains 16 residues. The V and J ends lost 1 base and 0 bases respectively, with 12 bases between them. Germline V gives CDR1 SGHNT, CDR2 YYREEE (reference sequence). The CDR3 DNA reads TGTGCCAGCAGCTTGCGTGTGGGGCGTAGCACAGATACGCAGTATTTT. As protein: CASSLRVGRSTDTQYF. Full variable domain (outside the CDR3, taken from reference TRBV5-4 and TRBJ2-3): ETGVTQSPTHLIKTRGQQVTLRCSSQSGHNTVSWYQQALGQGPQFIFQYYREEENGRGNFPPRFSGLQFPNYSSELNVNALELDDSALYLCASSLRVGRSTDTQYFGPGTRLTVL.

This clone was recorded only once. The chain joins TRBV7-6 to TRBJ1-6; 7 bases match TRBD1. Germline V CDR1 and CDR2: SGHVS, FNYEAQ. The CDR3 is made up of 13 amino acids. V trimming: 5 bases; J trimming: 8 bases; junction bases outside the gene matches: 3. CDR3 nucleotides: TGTGCCAGCAGCCAAACAGGGGATTCACCCCTCCACTTT. Translating gives CASSQTGDSPLHF.

The gene calls are TRBV5-4 and TRBJ1-1; the match to TRBD1 covers 7 bases. V was clipped by 4 bases and J by 5 bases; unmatched bases: 8. Germline V gene lookup returns CDR1 SGHNT and CDR2 YYREEE (reference sequence). The CDR3 is 14 amino acids. CDR3 sequence (DNA): TGTGCCAGCAGCAGATGGACAGGCGGGACTGAAGCTTTCTTT. Its translation: CASSRWTGGTEAFF.

The gene calls are TRBV2 and TRBJ2-3; tentative D call: TRBD1 (5 bases). This CDR3 spans 15 amino acids. Germline lookup yields CDR1 SNHLY and CDR2 FYNNEI. V shed 6 bases and J shed 0 bases, with 13 bases lying between them. CDR3 DNA: TGTGCCAGCAGACAGGAAGCGACTAGCACAGATACGCAGTATTTT. It translates to CASRQEATSTDTQYF.

CDR3 protein: CASKQDRLAKNIQYF. The CDR3 DNA reads TGTGCCAGCAAACAGGACAGGCTAGCCAAAAACATTCAGTACTTC. The chain recombines TRBV2 with TRBJ2-4; 7 positions match TRBD1. Germline V CDR1 and CDR2: SNHLY, FYNNEI. J lost 0 bases, V lost 7 bases, and 6 bases had no gene match. The CDR3 loop spans 15 amino acids.

This clone has a handful of counts. The chain combines TRBV2 with TRBJ1-5; no definite D call. Germline V gene lookup returns CDR1 SNHLY and CDR2 FYNNEI. Between the trimmed V and J ends, which lost 5 bases and 9 bases, there was a span of 14 bases. This CDR3 has 13 residues. The CDR3 loop reads CASSSRTERPQHF. In DNA, the CDR3 is TGTGCCAGCAGTTCTCGGACCGAGCGGCCCCAGCATTTT. Using reference TRBV2 and TRBJ1-5 for the parts outside the CDR3, the full variable domain is EPEVTQTPSHQVTQMGQEVILRCVPISNHLYFYWYRQILGQKVEFLVSFYNNEISEKSEIFDDQFSVERPDGSNFTLKIRSTKLEDSAMYFCASSSRTERPQHFGDGTRLSIL.

V gene TRBV7-9 combines with J gene TRBJ2-1, with 7 bases that match TRBD2. The germline V gene encodes CDR1 SEHNR and CDR2 FQNEAQ (reference sequence). With V trimmed by 7 bases and J by 6 bases, 18 bases remained unmatched. The CDR3 loop spans 17 amino acids. CDR3 nucleotides: TGTGCCAGCACCCTAACGGTGACTAGCCTACTCATCAATGAGCAGTTCTTC. Its translation: CASTLTVTSLLINEQFF. The whole variable domain, filled in from reference TRBV7-9 and TRBJ2-1, reads DTGVSQNPRHKITKRGQNVTFRCDPISEHNRLYWYRQTLGQGPEFLTYFQNEAQLEKSRLLSDRFSAERPKGSFSTLEIQRTEQGDSAMYLCASTLTVTSLLINEQFFGPGTRLTVL.

V gene TRBV7-2 combines with J gene TRBJ2-3, with D perhaps matching TRBD2 (7 bases). Looked up from germline, CDR1 is SGHTA and CDR2 is FQGNSA. CDR3 length: 16 amino acids. Trimming took off 5 bases at V and 2 bases at J, with 17 bases between the two ends. As DNA, the CDR3 is TGTGCCAGCAGCCCCTCGCGGGGGCGCGTCACAGATACGCAGTATTTT. The encoded protein is CASSPSRGRVTDTQYF.

The genes are TRBV14 and TRBJ2-3, with TRBD1 as a possible D gene (5 bases). Germline assignment: CDR1 SGHDN and CDR2 FVKESK. The CDR3 consists of 13 residues. The ends were cut back, 2 bases at V and 4 bases at J, with 7 bases in the middle. CDR3 nucleotides: TGTGCCAGCAGCCAAACGACAGCAGATACGCAGTATTTT. Its protein is CASSQTTADTQYF.

V gene TRBV9 combines with J gene TRBJ2-5; D perhaps matches TRBD2 (6 bases). Germline V gives CDR1 SGDLS, CDR2 YYNGEE. V lost 4 bases to trimming and J lost 0 bases, with 19 bases between them. This CDR3 spans 17 amino acids. The CDR3 is CASSPLSGVPYQETQYF. The CDR3 nucleotides read TGTGCCAGCAGCCCCCTCTCGGGGGTTCCGTACCAAGAGACCCAGTACTTC.

The genes are TRBV6-1 and TRBJ1-4; TRBD1 matches 10 bases. The length of the CDR3 is 14 residues. The germline V gene has CDR1 MNHNS and CDR2 SASEGT. V was pared by 8 bases and J by 6 bases, with 6 bases of the junction left unmatched. CDR3 residues: CASALDRGHEKLFF. DNA for the CDR3: TGTGCCAGCGCCCTAGACAGGGGGCATGAAAAACTGTTTTTT.

The chain employs TRBV29-1 and TRBJ1-1; no reliable D call. V was cut by 4 bases and J by 5 bases, with 14 bases left in between. Per germline, CDR1 SQVTM and CDR2 ANQGSEA. The CDR3 covers 13 residues. In nucleotides, the CDR3 is TGCAGCGTTGTAGGCGTTTTGGGGACTGAAGCTTTCTTT. Protein product: CSVVGVLGTEAFF.

The genes are TRBV10-3 and TRBJ2-2; TRBD1 matches 7 bases. The CDR3 sequence is 13 residues long. V was pared by 10 bases and J by 4 bases, with 6 bases of the junction left unmatched. Germline V gene data show CDR1 as ENHRY and CDR2 as SYGVKD. The CDR3 here is CATSGTATGELFF. CDR3 bases: TGTGCCACCTCCGGGACAGCCACCGGGGAGCTGTTTTTT.

The V and J genes are TRBV2 and TRBJ1-2; D possibly corresponds to TRBD1 (6 bases). V was shortened by 6 bases and J by 8 bases, with 13 bases between the two germline ends. Germline V lookup: CDR1 SNHLY, CDR2 FYNNEI. The CDR3 length is 12 residues. In DNA form, the CDR3 reads TGTGCCAGCAGATTTTCGGGACACGGCTACACCTTC. This gives the protein CASRFSGHGYTF. The entire variable domain, with the rest obtained from reference TRBV2 and TRBJ1-2, is as follows: EPEVTQTPSHQVTQMGQEVILRCVPISNHLYFYWYRQILGQKVEFLVSFYNNEISEKSEIFDDQFSVERPDGSNFTLKIRSTKLEDSAMYFCASRFSGHGYTFGSGTRLTVV.